This T cell receptor (beta chain) was profiled in a study of blood T cell repertoires in COVID-19 (TCRdb year 2020). General notes on the study: The collaborator samples originated in the United States, Italy and Spain and spanned the acute and convalescent phases of COVID-19. Samples were obtained from the ongoing ImmuneRACE study (first 160 participants) and from 1,000 to 1,500 subjects provided by 6 global collaborators. HLA class I and class II types, where available, came from metadata supplied by the sample provider rather than from assay-based typing. The material from the prospective study consisted of cDNA or gDNA derived from T cells, B-cell-depleted T cells, or PBMCs. Nearly every sample came with metadata listing a de-identified subject ID, COVID-19 status, age in years and sex. The dataset comprised deeply sampled blood TCRbeta repertoires from subjects exposed to, actively infected with, or recovered from COVID-19. The repertoires were released in a freely available public database intended as a resource for research on the immune response to SARS-CoV-2. The investigation overall reported the following: How much clinical and demographic metadata was included differed by source and by participant, and the metadata was provided uncurated.

This clone was seen just once. Its cognate antigen has yet to be identified. Base qualities were left out, and no much larger clone turns up one base away. TCRbeta CDR3 regions were amplified from genomic DNA using the immunoSEQ Assay, a bias-controlled multiplex PCR. The paper's processing steps were these. The number of nucleated cells in each sample was estimated from the amplification of reference gene primers within the assay. To quantify the absolute abundance of each unique TCRbeta CDR3 rearrangement, sequence reads were collapsed and filtered. Productive Simpson clonality was computed per sample as the square root of Simpson's diversity index over productive rearrangements. TCRdb stores this immuneACCESS table with in-frame sequences only. Part of the clones is absent; in the studies checked, under half of the shortfall reflects unresolved V genes, and no reason is known for the rest. V and J calls and clone size are given by that table; D and trimming were obtained from the DNA. This sample has 240,000 or so clones in its table, and roughly 80% of those were observed once. Of the sample, roughly 10% falls within the top ten clones.

V is clipped by 10 bases and J by 7 bases, and the sequence between their germline boundaries is 26 bases long. Taken from cysteine to phenylalanine, the CDR3 has 17 residues. Of the read, only the CDR3 DNA is kept; its 51 bases are in frame from base 1. The germline V gene (reference sequence) gives CDR1 as LNHDA and CDR2 as SQIVND. Collaborating institutions collected whole blood in K2EDTA tubes following their own protocols. For TCRbeta analysis, collaborators shipped samples in one of three forms: frozen whole blood, isolated PBMCs, or DNA extracted from either of those sample types. Recombination joined TRBV19 with TRBJ1-6; TRBD1 is a possible D gene, resting on 5 matching bases. This receptor was identified in an elderly woman with acute or convalescent COVID-19. Input material: peripheral blood. CDR3 loop: CATSARGFGGNNSPLHF. Here is the DNA: TGTGCCACCTCCGCTAGGGGTTTCGGGGGGAACAATTCACCCCTCCACTTT.